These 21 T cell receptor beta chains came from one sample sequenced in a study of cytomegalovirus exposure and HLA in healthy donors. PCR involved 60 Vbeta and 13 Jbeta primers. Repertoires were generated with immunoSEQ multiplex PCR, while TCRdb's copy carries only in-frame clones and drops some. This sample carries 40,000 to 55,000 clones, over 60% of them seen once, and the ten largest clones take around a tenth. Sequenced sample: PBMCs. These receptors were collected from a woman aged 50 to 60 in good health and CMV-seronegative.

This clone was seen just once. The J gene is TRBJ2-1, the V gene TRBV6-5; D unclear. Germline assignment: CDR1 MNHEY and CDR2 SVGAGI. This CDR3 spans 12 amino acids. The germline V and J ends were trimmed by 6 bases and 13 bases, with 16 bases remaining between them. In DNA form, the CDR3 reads TGTGCCAGCAGAGAGCCCGGTACTTCACAGTTCTTC. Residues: CASREPGTSQFF.

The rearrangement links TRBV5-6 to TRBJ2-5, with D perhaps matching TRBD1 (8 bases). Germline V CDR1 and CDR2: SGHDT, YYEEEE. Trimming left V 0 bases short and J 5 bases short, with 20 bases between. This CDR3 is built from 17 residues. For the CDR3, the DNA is TGTGCCAGCAGCTTGGGACAGGGGAGGGGATCTCGGGAGACCCAGTACTTC. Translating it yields CASSLGQGRGSRETQYF.

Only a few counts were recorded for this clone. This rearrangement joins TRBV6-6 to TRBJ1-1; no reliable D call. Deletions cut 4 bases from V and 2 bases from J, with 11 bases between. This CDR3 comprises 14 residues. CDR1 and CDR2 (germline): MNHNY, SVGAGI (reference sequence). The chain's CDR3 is CASSLVVTNTEAFF. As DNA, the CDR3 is TGTGCCAGCAGTTTGGTAGTCACTAACACTGAAGCTTTCTTT.

CDR3 DNA sequence: TGTGCCAGCAGCTTAACGTCAGGGGAGGGAAACACCATATATTTT. This translates into CASSLTSGEGNTIYF. J is TRBJ1-3 and V is TRBV7-2, with a weak D call TRBD1 (6 bases). V was trimmed by 2 bases and J by 4 bases, leaving 12 bases between them. The length of the CDR3 is 15 residues. CDR1 is SGHTA, CDR2 FQGNSA, per germline.

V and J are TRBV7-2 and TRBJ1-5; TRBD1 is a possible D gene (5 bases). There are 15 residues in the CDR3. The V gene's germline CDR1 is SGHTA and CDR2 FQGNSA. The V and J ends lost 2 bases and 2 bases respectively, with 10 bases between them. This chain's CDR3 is CASSLQGGGNQPQHF. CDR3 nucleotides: TGTGCCAGCAGCTTACAGGGTGGAGGCAATCAGCCCCAGCATTTT.

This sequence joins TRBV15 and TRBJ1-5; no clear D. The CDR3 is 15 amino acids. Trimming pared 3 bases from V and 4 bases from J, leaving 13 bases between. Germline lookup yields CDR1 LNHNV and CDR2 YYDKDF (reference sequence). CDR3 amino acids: CATSSSPNANQPQHF. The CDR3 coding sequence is TGTGCCACCAGCAGTTCCCCCAATGCGAATCAGCCCCAGCATTTT.

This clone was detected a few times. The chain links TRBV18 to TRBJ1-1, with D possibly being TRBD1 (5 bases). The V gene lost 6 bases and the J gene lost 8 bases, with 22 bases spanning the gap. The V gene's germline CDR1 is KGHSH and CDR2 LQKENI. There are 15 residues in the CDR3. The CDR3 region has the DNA TGTGCCAGCTCCCCGATGTGGGGCCCTGACGGAGAAGCTTTCTTT. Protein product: CASSPMWGPDGEAFF.

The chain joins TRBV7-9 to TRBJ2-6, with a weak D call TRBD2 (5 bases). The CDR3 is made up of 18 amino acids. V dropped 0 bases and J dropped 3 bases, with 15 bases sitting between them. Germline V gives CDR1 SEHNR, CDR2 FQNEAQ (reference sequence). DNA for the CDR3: TGTGCCAGCAGCTTAGCGCGGGCAATTAGCAGTGGGGCCAACGTCCTGACTTTC. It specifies CASSLARAISSGANVLTF.

CDR3 protein: CASRSTGTGDNQPQHF. In DNA form, the CDR3 reads TGCGCCAGCAGGTCAACCGGGACAGGGGACAATCAGCCCCAGCATTTT. This chain uses TRBV10-2 with TRBJ1-5; 10 bases line up with TRBD1. Germline CDR1 reads WSHSY; CDR2 reads SAAADI. This CDR3 contains 16 residues. V trimming: 6 bases; J trimming: 3 bases; junction bases outside the gene matches: 8.

The DNA for the CDR3 is TGCGCCAGCAGCTTAGGTTCTAGCGTCTCCTACAATGAGCAGTTCTTC. Translating gives CASSLGSSVSYNEQFF. The chain has TRBV5-1 and TRBJ2-1; D perhaps matches TRBD2 (6 bases). The germline V gene encodes CDR1 SGHRS and CDR2 YFSETQ. The CDR3 totals 16 residues. V lost 2 bases, J lost 0 bases, and 12 bases lay in between.

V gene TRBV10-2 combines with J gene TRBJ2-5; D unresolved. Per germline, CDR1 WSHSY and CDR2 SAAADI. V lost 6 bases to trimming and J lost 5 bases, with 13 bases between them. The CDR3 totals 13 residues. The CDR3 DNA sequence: TGCGCCAGCAGCGGCTCAGCGCAGGAGACCCAGTACTTC. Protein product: CASSGSAQETQYF.

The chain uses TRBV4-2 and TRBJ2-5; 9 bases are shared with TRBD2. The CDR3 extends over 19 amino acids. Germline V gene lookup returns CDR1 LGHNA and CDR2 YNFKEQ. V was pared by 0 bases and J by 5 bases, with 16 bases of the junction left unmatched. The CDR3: CASSQDLPRGGGADETQYF. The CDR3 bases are TGTGCCAGCAGCCAAGACCTCCCCAGGGGCGGGGGGGCGGACGAGACCCAGTACTTC.

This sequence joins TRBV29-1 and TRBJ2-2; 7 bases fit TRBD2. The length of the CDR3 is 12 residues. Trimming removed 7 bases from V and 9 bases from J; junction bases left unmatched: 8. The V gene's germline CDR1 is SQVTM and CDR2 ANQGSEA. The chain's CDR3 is CSGGLQHRELFF. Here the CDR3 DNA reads TGCAGCGGGGGACTACAACACCGGGAGCTGTTTTTT.

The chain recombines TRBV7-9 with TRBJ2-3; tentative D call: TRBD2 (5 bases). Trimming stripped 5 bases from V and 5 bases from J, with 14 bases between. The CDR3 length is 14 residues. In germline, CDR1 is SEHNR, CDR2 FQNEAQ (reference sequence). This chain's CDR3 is CASSQGLGGDTQYF. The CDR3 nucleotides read TGTGCCAGCAGCCAAGGACTTGGAGGAGATACGCAGTATTTT.

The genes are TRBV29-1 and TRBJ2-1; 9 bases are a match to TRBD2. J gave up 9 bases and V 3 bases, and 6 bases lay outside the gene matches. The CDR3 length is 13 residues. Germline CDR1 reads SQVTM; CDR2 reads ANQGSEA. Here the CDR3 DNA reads TGCAGCGTTGACAGCGGGGGGTGGAGTGAGCAGTTCTTC. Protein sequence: CSVDSGGWSEQFF.

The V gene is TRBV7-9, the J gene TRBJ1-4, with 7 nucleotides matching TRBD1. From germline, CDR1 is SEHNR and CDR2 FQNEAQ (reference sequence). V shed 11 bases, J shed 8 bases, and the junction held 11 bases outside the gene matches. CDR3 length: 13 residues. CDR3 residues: CAFRDGTAEKLFF. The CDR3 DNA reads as TGTGCCTTCCGAGATGGGACAGCCGAAAAACTGTTTTTT.

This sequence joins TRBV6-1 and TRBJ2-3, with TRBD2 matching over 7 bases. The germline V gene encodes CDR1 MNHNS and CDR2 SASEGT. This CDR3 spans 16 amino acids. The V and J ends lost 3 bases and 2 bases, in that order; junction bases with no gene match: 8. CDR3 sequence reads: CASSDGASGVTDTQYF. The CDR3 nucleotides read TGTGCCAGCAGTGACGGGGCTAGCGGAGTCACAGATACGCAGTATTTT.

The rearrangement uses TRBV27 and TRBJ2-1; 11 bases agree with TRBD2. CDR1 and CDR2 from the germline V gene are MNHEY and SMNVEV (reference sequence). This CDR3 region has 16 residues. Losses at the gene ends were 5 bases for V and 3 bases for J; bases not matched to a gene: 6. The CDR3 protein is CASSLLAGGNYNEQFF. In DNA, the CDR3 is TGTGCCAGCAGTCTTCTAGCGGGAGGTAACTACAATGAGCAGTTCTTC.

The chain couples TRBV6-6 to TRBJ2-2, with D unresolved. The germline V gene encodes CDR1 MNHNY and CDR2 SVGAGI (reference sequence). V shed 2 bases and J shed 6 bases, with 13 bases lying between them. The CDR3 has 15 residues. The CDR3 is CASSYGQANSGELFF. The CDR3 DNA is TGTGCCAGCAGTTACGGGCAGGCAAACTCCGGGGAGCTGTTTTTT.

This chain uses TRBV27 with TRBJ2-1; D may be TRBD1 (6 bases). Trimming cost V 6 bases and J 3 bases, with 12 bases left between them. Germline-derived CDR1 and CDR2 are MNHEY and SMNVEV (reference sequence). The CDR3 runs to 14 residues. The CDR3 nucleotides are TGTGCCAGCAGATGGCAGGGGAACTACAATGAGCAGTTCTTC. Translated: CASRWQGNYNEQFF.

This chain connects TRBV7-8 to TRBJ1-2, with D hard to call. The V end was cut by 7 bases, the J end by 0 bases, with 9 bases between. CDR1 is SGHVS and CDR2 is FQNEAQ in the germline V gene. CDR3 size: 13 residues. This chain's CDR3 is CASTGIANYGYTF. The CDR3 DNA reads TGTGCCAGCACCGGGATTGCTAACTATGGCTACACCTTC.